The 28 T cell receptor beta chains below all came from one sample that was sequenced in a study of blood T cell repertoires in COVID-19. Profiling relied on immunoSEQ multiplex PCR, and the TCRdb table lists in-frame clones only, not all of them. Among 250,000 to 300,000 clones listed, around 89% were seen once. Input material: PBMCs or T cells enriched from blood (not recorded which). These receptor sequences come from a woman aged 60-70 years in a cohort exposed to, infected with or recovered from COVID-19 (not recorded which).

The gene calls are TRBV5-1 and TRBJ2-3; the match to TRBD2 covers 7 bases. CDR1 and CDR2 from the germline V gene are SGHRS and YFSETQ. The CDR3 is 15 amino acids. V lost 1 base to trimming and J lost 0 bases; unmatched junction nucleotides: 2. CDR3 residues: CASSLSGTSTDTQYF. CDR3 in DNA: TGCGCCAGCAGCTTGAGCGGGACTAGCACAGATACGCAGTATTTT.

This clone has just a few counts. The CDR3 protein is CASSTAGGSYNEQFF. For the CDR3, the DNA is TGTGCCAGCAGCACAGCAGGGGGCTCCTACAATGAGCAGTTCTTC. The chain links TRBV9 to TRBJ2-1; TRBD1 agrees at 7 bases. Germline V lookup: CDR1 SGDLS, CDR2 YYNGEE. V was clipped by 4 bases and J by 0 bases; unmatched bases: 4. The CDR3 loop spans 15 amino acids. The variable domain in full, with the rest retrieved from reference TRBV9 and TRBJ2-1, is DSGVTQTPKHLITATGQRVTLRCSPRSGDLSVYWYQQSLDQGLQFLIQYYNGEERAKGNILERFSAQQFPDLHSELNLSSLELGDSALYFCASSTAGGSYNEQFFGPGTRLTVL.

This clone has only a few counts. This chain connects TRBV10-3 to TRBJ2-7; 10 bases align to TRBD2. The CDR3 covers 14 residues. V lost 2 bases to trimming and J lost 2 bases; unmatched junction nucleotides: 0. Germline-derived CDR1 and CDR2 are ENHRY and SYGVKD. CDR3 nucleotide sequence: TGTGCCATCAGTGAGGGGACTAGCGCCTACGAGCAGTACTTC. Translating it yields CAISEGTSAYEQYF.

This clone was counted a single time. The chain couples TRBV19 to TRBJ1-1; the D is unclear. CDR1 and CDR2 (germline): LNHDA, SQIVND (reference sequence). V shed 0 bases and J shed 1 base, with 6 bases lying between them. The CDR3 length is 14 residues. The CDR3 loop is CASSIDDTNTEAFF. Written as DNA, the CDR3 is TGTGCCAGTAGTATAGATGACACGAACACTGAAGCTTTCTTT.

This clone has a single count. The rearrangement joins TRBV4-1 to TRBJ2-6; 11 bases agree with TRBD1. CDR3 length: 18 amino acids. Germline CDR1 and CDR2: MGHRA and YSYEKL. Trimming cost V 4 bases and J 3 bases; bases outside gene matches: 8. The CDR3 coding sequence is TGCGCCAGCAGCCCCCTACCGGGACAGGGGGTTGGGGCCAACGTCCTGACTTTC. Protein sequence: CASSPLPGQGVGANVLTF.

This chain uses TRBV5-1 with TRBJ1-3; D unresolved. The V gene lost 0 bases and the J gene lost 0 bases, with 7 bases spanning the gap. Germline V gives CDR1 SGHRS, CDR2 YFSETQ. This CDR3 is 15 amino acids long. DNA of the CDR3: TGCGCCAGCAGCTTGGACAATCGCTCTGGAAACACCATATATTTT. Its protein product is CASSLDNRSGNTIYF.

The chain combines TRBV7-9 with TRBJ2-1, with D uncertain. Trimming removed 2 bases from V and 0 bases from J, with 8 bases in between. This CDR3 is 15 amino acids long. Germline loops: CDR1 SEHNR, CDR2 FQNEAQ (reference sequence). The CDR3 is CASSLQSASYNEQFF. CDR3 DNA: TGTGCCAGCAGCTTACAGAGCGCCTCCTACAATGAGCAGTTCTTC. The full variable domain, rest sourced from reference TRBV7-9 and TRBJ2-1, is DTGVSQNPRHKITKRGQNVTFRCDPISEHNRLYWYRQTLGQGPEFLTYFQNEAQLEKSRLLSDRFSAERPKGSFSTLEIQRTEQGDSAMYLCASSLQSASYNEQFFGPGTRLTVL.

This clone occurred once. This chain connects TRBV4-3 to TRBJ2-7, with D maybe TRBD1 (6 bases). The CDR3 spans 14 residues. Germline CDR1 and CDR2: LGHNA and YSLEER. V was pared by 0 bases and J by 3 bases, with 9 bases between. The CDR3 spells CASSQETGRYEQYF. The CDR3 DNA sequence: TGCGCCAGCAGCCAAGAAACAGGGCGCTACGAGCAGTACTTC.

This chain's CDR3 is CASILDRSSPLHF. CDR3 coding DNA: TGTGCCAGCATTCTCGACAGGAGTTCACCCCTCCACTTT. The genes are TRBV6-5 and TRBJ1-6; D may be TRBD1 (6 bases). The CDR3 spans 13 residues. The V and J ends lost 7 bases and 9 bases respectively, with 13 bases between them. Germline CDR1 reads MNHEY; CDR2 reads SVGAGI.

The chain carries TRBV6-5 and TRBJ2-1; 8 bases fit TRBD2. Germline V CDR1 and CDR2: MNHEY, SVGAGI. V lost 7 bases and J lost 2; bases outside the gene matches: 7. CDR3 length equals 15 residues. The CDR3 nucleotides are TGTGCCAGCACCCAAAGCGGGAGCGCCTACAATGAGCAGTTCTTC. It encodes CASTQSGSAYNEQFF.

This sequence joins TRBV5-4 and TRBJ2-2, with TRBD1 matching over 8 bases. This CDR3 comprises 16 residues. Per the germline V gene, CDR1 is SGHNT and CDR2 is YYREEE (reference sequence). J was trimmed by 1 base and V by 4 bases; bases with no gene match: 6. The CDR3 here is CASSVYRGLNTGELFF. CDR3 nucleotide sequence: TGTGCCAGCAGCGTCTACAGGGGGTTGAACACCGGGGAGCTGTTTTTT.

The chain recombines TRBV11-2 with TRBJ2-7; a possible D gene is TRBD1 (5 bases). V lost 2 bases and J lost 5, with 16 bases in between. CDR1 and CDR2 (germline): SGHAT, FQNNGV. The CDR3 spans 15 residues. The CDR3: CASSLFGGQGDEQYF. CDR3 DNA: TGTGCCAGCAGCTTATTTGGTGGTCAGGGCGACGAGCAGTACTTC. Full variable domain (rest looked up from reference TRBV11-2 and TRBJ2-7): EAGVAQSPRYKIIEKRQSVAFWCNPISGHATLYWYQQILGQGPKLLIQFQNNGVVDDSQLPKDRFSAERLKGVDSTLKIQPAKLEDSAVYLCASSLFGGQGDEQYFGPGTRLTVT.

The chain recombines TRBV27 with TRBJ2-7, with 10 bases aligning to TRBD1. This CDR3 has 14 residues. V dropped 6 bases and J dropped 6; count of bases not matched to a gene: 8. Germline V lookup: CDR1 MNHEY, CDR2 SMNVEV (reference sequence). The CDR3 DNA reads TGTGCCAGCAGGTCGGGACAGGGGTTAGGCGAGCAGTACTTC. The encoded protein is CASRSGQGLGEQYF.

CDR3 nucleotide sequence: TGTGCCAGCAGCTTAACGGCACGCGGGCCGAACACCGGGGAGCTGTTTTTT. This sequence encodes CASSLTARGPNTGELFF. The chain is built from TRBV7-3 and TRBJ2-2, with TRBD2 as a possible D gene (5 bases). The ends were cut back, 0 bases at V and 0 bases at J, with 11 bases in the middle. Germline V gene lookup returns CDR1 SGHTA and CDR2 FQGTGA. The CDR3 is 17 residues long.

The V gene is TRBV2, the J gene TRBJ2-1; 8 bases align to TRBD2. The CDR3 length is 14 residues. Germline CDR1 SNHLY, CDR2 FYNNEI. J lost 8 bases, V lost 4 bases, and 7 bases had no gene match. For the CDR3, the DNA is TGTGCCAGCAGTGTGGAGACGGGAGGGGATGAGCAGTTCTTC. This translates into CASSVETGGDEQFF.

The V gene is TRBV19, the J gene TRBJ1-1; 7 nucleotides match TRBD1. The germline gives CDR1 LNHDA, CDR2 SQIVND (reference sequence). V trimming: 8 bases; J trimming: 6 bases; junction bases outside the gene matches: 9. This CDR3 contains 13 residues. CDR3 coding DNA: TGTGCCAGTCAACTCGACAGGGCGGCTGAAGCTTTCTTT. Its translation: CASQLDRAAEAFF. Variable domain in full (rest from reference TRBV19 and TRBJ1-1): DGGITQSPKYLFRKEGQNVTLSCEQNLNHDAMYWYRQDPGQGLRLIYYSQIVNDFQKGDIAEGYSVSREKKESFPLTVTSAQKNPTAFYLCASQLDRAAEAFFGQGTRLTVV.

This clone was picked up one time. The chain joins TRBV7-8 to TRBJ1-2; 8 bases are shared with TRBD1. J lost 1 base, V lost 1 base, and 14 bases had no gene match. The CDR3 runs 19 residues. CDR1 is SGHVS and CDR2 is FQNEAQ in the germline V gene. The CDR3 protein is CASSLGGGGTGDVNYGYTF. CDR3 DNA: TGTGCCAGCAGCTTAGGTGGGGGAGGGACAGGAGATGTTAACTATGGCTACACCTTC.

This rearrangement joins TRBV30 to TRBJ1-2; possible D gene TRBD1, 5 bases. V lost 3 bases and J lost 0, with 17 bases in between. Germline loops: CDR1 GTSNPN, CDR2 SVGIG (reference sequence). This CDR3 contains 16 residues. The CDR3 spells CAWSRPMTDTNYGYTF. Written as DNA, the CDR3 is TGTGCCTGGAGCCGACCTATGACAGATACTAACTATGGCTACACCTTC. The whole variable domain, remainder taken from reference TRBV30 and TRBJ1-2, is SQTIHQWPATLVQPVGSPLSLECTVEGTSNPNLYWYRQAAGRGLQLLFYSVGIGQISSEVPQNLSASRPQDRQFILSSKKLLLSDSGFYLCAWSRPMTDTNYGYTFGSGTRLTVV.

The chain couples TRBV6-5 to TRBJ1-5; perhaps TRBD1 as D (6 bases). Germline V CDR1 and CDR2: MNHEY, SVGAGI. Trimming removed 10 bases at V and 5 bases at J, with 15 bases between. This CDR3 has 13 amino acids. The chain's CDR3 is CATAPTGYQPQHF. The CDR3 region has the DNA TGTGCCACCGCACCGACAGGCTATCAGCCCCAGCATTTT.

CDR3 sequence: CASSLVNSGTGVEQYF. CDR3 nucleotides: TGTGCCAGCAGCTTAGTGAATAGCGGGACAGGGGTCGAGCAGTACTTC. This chain links TRBV7-2 with TRBJ2-7; 10 bases fit TRBD1. Germline CDR1 and CDR2: SGHTA and FQGNSA. Germline trimming cut 1 base from V and 6 bases from J; bases unmatched to any gene: 9. This CDR3 has 16 amino acids.

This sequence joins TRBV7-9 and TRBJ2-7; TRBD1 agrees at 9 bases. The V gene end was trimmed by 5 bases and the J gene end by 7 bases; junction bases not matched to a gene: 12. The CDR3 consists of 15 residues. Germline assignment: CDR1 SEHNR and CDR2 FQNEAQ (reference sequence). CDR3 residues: CASSANRGQTKEQYF. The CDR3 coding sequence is TGTGCCAGCAGCGCAAACAGGGGGCAAACTAAAGAGCAGTACTTC.

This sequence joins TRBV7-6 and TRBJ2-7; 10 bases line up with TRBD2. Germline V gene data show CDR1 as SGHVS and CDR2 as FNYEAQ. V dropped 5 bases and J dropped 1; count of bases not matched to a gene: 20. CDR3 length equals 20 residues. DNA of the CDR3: TGTGCCAGCAGCGTAGACTCCGGGACTAGCGCCCATTCGTCGTCCTACGAGCAGTACTTC. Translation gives CASSVDSGTSAHSSSYEQYF.

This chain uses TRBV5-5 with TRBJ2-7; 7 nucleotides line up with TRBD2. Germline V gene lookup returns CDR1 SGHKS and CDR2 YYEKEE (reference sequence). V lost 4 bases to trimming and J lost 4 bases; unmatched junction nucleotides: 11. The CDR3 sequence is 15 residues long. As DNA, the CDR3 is TGTGCCAGCAGCCTGGGGGGGGTGGCTACTTACGAGCAGTACTTC. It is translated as CASSLGGVATYEQYF.

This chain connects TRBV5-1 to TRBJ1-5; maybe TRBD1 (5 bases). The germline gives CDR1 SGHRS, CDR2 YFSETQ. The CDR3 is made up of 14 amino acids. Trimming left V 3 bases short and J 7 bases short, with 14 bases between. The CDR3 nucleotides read TGCGCCAGCAGCTCTGGGGGGGATTCGCAGCCCCAGCATTTT. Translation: CASSSGGDSQPQHF.

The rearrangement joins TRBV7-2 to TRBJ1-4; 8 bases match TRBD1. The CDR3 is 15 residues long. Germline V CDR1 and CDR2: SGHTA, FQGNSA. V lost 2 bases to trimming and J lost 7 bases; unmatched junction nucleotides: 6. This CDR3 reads CASSLLGQGIEKLFF. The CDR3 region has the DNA TGTGCCAGCAGCTTATTAGGACAGGGTATTGAAAAACTGTTTTTT.

CDR3 region: CAWADRNQPQHF. CDR3 sequence (DNA): TGTGCCTGGGCTGACAGAAATCAGCCCCAGCATTTT. The chain recombines TRBV30 with TRBJ1-5; tentative D call: TRBD1 (5 bases). The V gene lost 5 bases and the J gene lost 4 bases, with 9 bases spanning the gap. Germline assignment: CDR1 GTSNPN and CDR2 SVGIG (reference sequence). The CDR3 has 12 residues.

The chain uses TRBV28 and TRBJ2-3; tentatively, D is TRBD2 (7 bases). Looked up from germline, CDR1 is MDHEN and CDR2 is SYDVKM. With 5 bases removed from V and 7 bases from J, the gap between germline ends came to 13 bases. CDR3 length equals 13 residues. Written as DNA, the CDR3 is TGTGCCAGCAGTCTAGGGGGGGTAAATACGCAGTATTTT. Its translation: CASSLGGVNTQYF.

The CDR3 DNA sequence: TGTGCCTGGAATCGAGCGGGTAACACCGGGGAGCTGTTTTTT. Its protein is CAWNRAGNTGELFF. The chain links TRBV30 to TRBJ2-2, with D possibly matching TRBD2 (6 bases). Per germline, CDR1 GTSNPN and CDR2 SVGIG (reference sequence). The CDR3 totals 14 residues. Deletions cut 4 bases from V and 2 bases from J, with 11 bases between.